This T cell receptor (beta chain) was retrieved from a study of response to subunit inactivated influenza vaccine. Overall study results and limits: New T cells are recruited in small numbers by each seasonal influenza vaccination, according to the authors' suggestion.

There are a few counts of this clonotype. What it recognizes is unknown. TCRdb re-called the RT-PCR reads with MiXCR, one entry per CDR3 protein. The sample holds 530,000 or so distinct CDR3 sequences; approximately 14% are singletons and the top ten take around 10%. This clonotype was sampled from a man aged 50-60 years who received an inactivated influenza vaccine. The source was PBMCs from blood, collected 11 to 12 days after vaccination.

The CDR3 nucleotides are TGCAGTGCCCTGAGCCCCGGCGGTCCCCCTGACGAGCAGTACTTC. Translated, it gives CSALSPGGPPDEQYF. The rearrangement links TRBV20-1 to TRBJ2-7; D is unclear. Trimming took 6 bases from V and 5 from J, leaving 23 bases between them. Germline CDR1 reads DFQATT; CDR2 reads SNEGSKA (reference sequence). The CDR3 is 15 amino acids.